This T cell receptor (beta chain) was found in a study of cytomegalovirus exposure and HLA in healthy donors (dated by TCRdb to the late 2010s). The study in broad terms: An earlier analysis of 550 to 700 of the donors reported about 250 Gb of sequence data and 100 million to 130 million unique TCR beta sequences from approximately 180 million T cells. The T cell repertoires of under 750 subjects were profiled by immunosequencing and related to cytomegalovirus serostatus. The aim of the study was to test whether cataloging public T cell receptors could identify signatures of past pathogen exposure. Among a few hundred genotyped donors of the cohort, an average of approximately 240,000 unique TCR beta nucleotide sequences were sequenced per donor, 15% to 20% of them non-productive. In an earlier analysis of roughly 600 of the donors, high-throughput TCR beta sequencing was used to judge whether each TCR beta V gene segment behaved as functional or pseudogenic. A later analysis re-examined previously published TCR beta repertoires from just over 650 donors and added high-resolution HLA genotyping to investigate patterns of TCR occurrence. All discovery cohort repertoires had been generated on a single sequencing platform. Rather than drawing on any new phenotypic data, the later analysis identified candidate immune exposures from TCR beta sequences and the way those sequences occurred across donors. A separate validation cohort of roughly 120 different subjects was used in addition to the roughly 700-subject first cohort. An early release that covered around 590 HLA-typed donors contained 300 to 350 gigabases of sequencing data and 70 million to 100 million unique TCR sequences. The study combined high-throughput TCR immunosequencing, statistical association of individual TCRs with disease status, and machine learning to predict cytomegalovirus infection status. Of the roughly 420 genotyped donors, more than 75% were placed in the genetic ancestry cluster associated with self-reported Caucasian donors. Genome-wide SNP genotypes for about 55% of the roughly 670 donors were used in a later genetic analysis, which treated that subset as a discovery cohort. Typing coverage differed by locus: A, B, C, DRB1 and DQB1 were typed in roughly 620-630 donors, DQA1 in around 500, DPA1 in 600 to 610, and DPB1 in 450 to 480. Both class I and class II loci were covered by HLA typing, at four-digit resolution. Donor age, sex, ethnicity and CMV serostatus were collected together with the repertoire data. Four to six DR-DQ haplotypes were handled as single units for association and clustering, since linkage in the cohort was strong.

About this clone: Its antigen remains unidentified. Qualities for individual bases were not recorded, and no much larger clone is one base off.

Including the terminal cysteine and phenylalanine, the CDR3 comprises 16 residues. Just CDR3 DNA is preserved here, 48 bases in frame from base 1. In total, more than 500 healthy bone marrow donors made up the cohort. At the time of sampling, all cohort members were nominally healthy, though unrecorded immune exposures were likely present. The donor was CMV seropositive and belonged to the group of around 300 seropositive cohort members. Each donor provided a peripheral blood sample, and peripheral blood mononuclear cells were used for TCR beta sequencing. Genomic DNA extraction from the blood cell samples was performed with the Qiagen DNeasy Blood Extraction Kit. Study-wide conclusions, independent of this receptor: Most TCR sequences were seen in very few donors, while some public TCRs were found in many individuals. In a later analysis, TCR association rates were found to vary across HLA loci, with the most associated TCRs seen for DRB1 alleles and the fewest for HLA-C alleles. The authors suggested that the approach could potentially be extended to other disease states and immunological phenotypes. Three of the identified cytomegalovirus-associated TCR beta chains were confirmed in vitro to be specific for cytomegalovirus antigens. Some IMGT-functional V segments, including TRBV6-2 and TRBV6-3, could not be distinguished by the 87-base-pair reads and were therefore excluded. V-gene and J-gene trimming of TCR beta chains was associated with a missense DCLRE1C variant in a later genetic analysis, and the association was replicated in an independent cohort. When HLA alleles, especially DR and DQ, strongly co-occurred, TCR associations were difficult to assign to individual alleles. A later genetic analysis reported fewer N-insertions in productive TCRs among donors in an Asian-associated ancestry cluster than the approximately 700-donor mean. Linkage disequilibrium might explain the correlated functional status among segregating V segments, but an unknown experimental factor could not be excluded. A further reported finding was that TCR beta sequences accurately predicted the HLA-A and HLA-B alleles for most subjects in the first cohort. In the study, some 160 TCR beta chains were listed as associated with cytomegalovirus. Immune exposure information for the cohort was limited to CMV serostatus. A cluster of highly shared sequence variants was judged likely to be a technical artifact of the sequencing pipeline. The classifier was reported to diagnose cytomegalovirus status with high specificity and sensitivity in both the original cohort and the validation cohort. Several of the top co-occurrence clusters appeared to be linked to parvovirus B19, influenza, CMV and Epstein-Barr virus, according to a later analysis. A later analysis found that most CMV-associated TCR beta chains appeared HLA-restricted, with HLA associations seemingly driven largely by CMV exposure. Roughly 15 rarely observed V segments, including chromosome 9 orphons, were excluded from the earlier analysis of some 590 of the donors because counts were too low. Sequencing depth was assumed to be roughly uniform across donors in the presence/absence analyses, though that assumption may not hold. In an earlier analysis of about 550 of the donors, most TCR beta V segments were observed in productive rearrangements about 87% or about 30% of the time, broadly matching IMGT annotations. Compared with equally common non-associated chains, HLA-associated TCR beta chains in a later analysis were more clonally expanded and had lower generation probabilities. Because HLA typing was unavailable for some donors at each locus, only the typed subset was used in association tests. This cohort had only TCR beta chains sequenced, and the lack of alpha or paired-chain data limited which features could be detected. Specific HLA alleles were associated with 16,951 TCR beta sequences at a false discovery rate of 0.05 in a later analysis.

The library was produced with the immunoSEQ multiplex PCR assay. The multiplex PCR relied on a mix of 60 forward primers for TCR Vbeta segments and 13 reverse primers for TCR Jbeta segments. The CDR3 region of rearranged TCR beta genes was amplified from genomic DNA by a multiplex PCR assay. The amplified TCR beta libraries were sequenced on the Illumina HiSeq System as 87-base-pair reads. Processing in the source paper ran as follows. Across the roughly 640 repertoires, a later analysis counted about 81 million unique TCR beta chains, approximately 10 million of which were shared by at least two donors. A nearest-neighbor algorithm error-corrected the raw reads and collapsed the reads into unique sequences, merging closely related sequences to remove PCR and sequencing errors. CDR3 sequences were aligned to IMGT reference sequences to assign V, D and J gene segments. For a sequence to be retained, a match of at least six nucleotides to both a V gene segment and a J gene segment was required. Rearrangements were called productive when the CDR3 lacked stop codons and stayed in frame with V and J; all others were non-productive. Following IMGT convention, CDR3 was defined as the stretch from the second conserved V-encoded cysteine to the conserved J-encoded phenylalanine. The earlier analysis of about 590 of the donors excluded sequences that lacked an unambiguous match to a single V gene segment. An earlier analysis of 500 to 600 of the donors classified V segments as functional when productive rearrangements were above 56.7% and as segregating when the standard deviation between donors was above 5%. To diagnose cytomegalovirus status from the catalog of TCR beta chain sequences, a statistical classification framework was built. In a later analysis, TCR nucleotide sequences were compared against IMGT/GENE-DB human TR gene sequences so that V and J genes could be assigned. Using the TCRdist pipeline, a later analysis assigned CDR3 sequences along with most-parsimonious VDJ recombination scenarios. In a later analysis, each TCR beta chain was defined by its CDR3 amino acid sequence together with its V-gene family, and reads lacking a unique V-gene family were excluded. To address suspected cross-contamination and a sequencing artifact, a later analysis removed some 620 highly shared, low-generation-probability nucleotide sequences. A later analysis calculated a clonal expansion index for each public chain from normalized within-repertoire ranks of inferred template counts. A later analysis computed generation probabilities with a VDJ recombination model fitted to out-of-frame rearrangements, and checked the results against IGoR. A later analysis scored TCR-TCR, TCR-HLA and TCR-CMV co-occurrence with hypergeometric tests, applying a repertoire-size bias correction to TCR pairs. A later analysis estimated false discovery rates by permuting HLA or CMV assignments 20 times. In a later analysis, co-occurring TCRs were grouped using DBSCAN, and TCRdist sequence similarity was added for clustering within HLA-allele-positive subsets. For co-occurrence clustering, repertoires with fewer than 30,000 or more than 120,000 public chains were excluded, along with roughly 5 repertoires with anomalous nucleotide sharing. TCRdb limited this immuneACCESS table to in-frame rearrangements with V and J called. A share of clones is missing; checked studies link under half to unresolved V genes, and the rest is unexplained. D and trimming come from the DNA, and the V and J calls and clone size come from that table. Present in this sample are roughly 77,000 clones, 10% of which were seen just once. The ten largest clones add up to about 24% of the sample.

The receptor was isolated from a man aged 55 to 70 in good health and CMV-seropositive. The rearranged chain carries TRBV21-1 and TRBJ2-5; TRBD1, as called in the table, went unchecked against the DNA. TRBV21-1 is noted as a pseudogene. The sequenced material came from PBMCs. The sequence in DNA is TGTGCCAGCAGCAAAGACAGGGGGCGATCCCAAGAGACCCAGTACTTC. Protein translation: CASSKDRGRSQETQYF.